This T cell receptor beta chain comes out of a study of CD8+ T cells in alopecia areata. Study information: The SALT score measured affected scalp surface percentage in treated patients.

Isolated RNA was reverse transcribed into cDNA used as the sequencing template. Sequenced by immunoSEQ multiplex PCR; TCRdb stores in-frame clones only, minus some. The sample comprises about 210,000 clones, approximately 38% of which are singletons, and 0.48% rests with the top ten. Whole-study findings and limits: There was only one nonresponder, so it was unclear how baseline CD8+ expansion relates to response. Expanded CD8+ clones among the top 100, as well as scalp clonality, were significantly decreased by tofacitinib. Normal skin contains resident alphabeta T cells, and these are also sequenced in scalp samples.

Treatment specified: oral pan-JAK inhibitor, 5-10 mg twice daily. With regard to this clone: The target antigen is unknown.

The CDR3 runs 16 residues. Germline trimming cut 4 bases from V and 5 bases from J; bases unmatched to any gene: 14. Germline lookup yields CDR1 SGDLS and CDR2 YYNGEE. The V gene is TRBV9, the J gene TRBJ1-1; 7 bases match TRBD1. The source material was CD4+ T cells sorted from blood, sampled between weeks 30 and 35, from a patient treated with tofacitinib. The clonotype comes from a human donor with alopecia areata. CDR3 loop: CASSYRTGSGGTEAFF. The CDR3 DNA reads TGTGCCAGCAGCTATCGGACAGGATCCGGGGGGACTGAAGCTTTCTTT.